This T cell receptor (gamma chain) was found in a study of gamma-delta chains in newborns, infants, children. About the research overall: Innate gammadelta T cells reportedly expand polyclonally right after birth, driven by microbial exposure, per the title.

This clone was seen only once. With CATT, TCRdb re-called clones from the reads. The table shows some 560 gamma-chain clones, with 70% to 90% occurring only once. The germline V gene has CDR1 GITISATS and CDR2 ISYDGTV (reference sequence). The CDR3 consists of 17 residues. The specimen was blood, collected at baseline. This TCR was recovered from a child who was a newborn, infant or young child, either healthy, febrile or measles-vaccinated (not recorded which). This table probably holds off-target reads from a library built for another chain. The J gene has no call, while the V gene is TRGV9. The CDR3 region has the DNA TGTGCCTGTGATCCTCTGGGGGACCTACGCCCGACAGCACAACTCTTCTTT. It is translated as CACDPLGDLRPTAQLFF.